These T cell receptor beta chains were read from a single sample in a study of T cells in Graves' hyperthyroidism and ophthalmopathy. Via MiXCR, TCRdb re-called the multiplex PCR reads, giving one row per CDR3 protein. Among about 540,000 distinct CDR3 sequences listed, under 60% were seen once. Input material: peripheral blood or thyroid tissue (not recorded which). Every receptor here comes from a woman aged 18-30 years with Graves' hyperthyroidism. Each CDR3 is given with its conserved first and last residue. A D gene is named only where the DNA matches it firmly. A row's size may be missing; if present it is once, few, many or a size class.

V: TRBV29-1; D: .; size: many; J: TRBJ2-7; length: 12; CDR3: CSLSRSSYEQYF; DNA: TGCAGTTTATCGAGGAGTTCCTACGAGCAGTACTTC
V: TRBV7-2; D: .; size: many; J: TRBJ2-5; length: 15; CDR3: CASSPQGGGSETQYF; DNA: TGTGCCAGCAGCCCACAGGGAGGTGGTTCGGAGACCCAGTACTTC
V: TRBV5-1; D: .; size: .; J: TRBJ1-1; length: 14; CDR3: CASSPGIANTEAFF; DNA: TGCGCCAGCAGCCCTGGGATCGCGAACACTGAAGCTTTCTTT
V: TRBV7-2; D: .; size: .; J: TRBJ1-2; length: 18; CDR3: CASSFYICSATDRVGYTF; DNA: .
V: TRBV19; D: TRBD2; size: many; J: TRBJ2-7; length: 15; CDR3: CASSTGLAVAYEQYF; DNA: TGTGCCAGTAGTACCGGACTAGCGGTAGCCTACGAGCAGTACTTC
V: TRBV2; D: .; size: .; J: TRBJ1-5; length: 16; CDR3: CASSERGAGSHQPQHF; DNA: TGTGCCAGCAGTGAGAGGGGGGCGGGGAGTCACCAGCCCCAGCATTTT
V: TRBV19; D: TRBD1; size: .; J: TRBJ2-1; length: 15; CDR3: CASSPGQGRNNEQFF; DNA: TGTGCCAGTAGTCCGGGACAGGGTAGGAACAATGAGCAGTTCTTC
V: TRBV29-1; D: TRBD1; size: .; J: TRBJ1-2; length: 12; CDR3: CSSQGQDYGYTF; DNA: TGCAGCTCACAGGGACAGGACTATGGCTACACCTTC
V: TRBV7-3; D: .; size: many; J: TRBJ1-3; length: 16; CDR3: CASSLNGAGAGNTIYF; DNA: TGTGCCAGCAGCTTAAATGGGGCAGGGGCCGGAAACACCATATATTTT
V: TRBV20-1; D: TRBD1; size: .; J: TRBJ1-1; length: 14; CDR3: CSARTGGLNTEAFF; DNA: TGCAGTGCTAGAACAGGGGGTCTGAACACTGAAGCTTTCTTT
V: TRBV7-2; D: .; size: .; J: TRBJ2-3; length: 15; CDR3: CASSQEAQGSDTQYF; DNA: TGTGCCAGCAGCCAAGAGGCGCAGGGGTCAGATACGCAGTATTTT
V: TRBV5-1; D: .; size: .; J: TRBJ1-4; length: 15; CDR3: CASSLVGSASEKLFF; DNA: TGTGCCAGCAGCTTGGTAGGGTCTGCGAGTGAAAAACTGTTTTTT
V: TRBV19; D: TRBD2; size: .; J: TRBJ2-6; length: 18; CDR3: CASTILAGGDSGANVLTF; DNA: TGTGCCAGTACCATACTAGCGGGAGGGGACTCTGGGGCCAACGTCCTGACTTTC
V: TRBV29-1; D: TRBD1; size: once; J: TRBJ1-5; length: 14; CDR3: CSLDREVSNQPQHF; DNA: TGCAGCTTGGACAGGGAGGTTAGCAATCAGCCCCAGCATTTT
V: TRBV12-5; D: .; size: many; J: TRBJ1-2; length: 14; CDR3: CASGFSGTAYGYTF; DNA: TGTGCTAGTGGTTTCTCTGGGACGGCCTATGGCTACACCTTC
V: TRBV24-1; D: .; size: few; J: TRBJ2-1; length: 16; CDR3: CATSDDFGQQSGEQFF; DNA: TGTGCCACCAGTGATGACTTTGGACAGCAAAGCGGTGAGCAGTTCTTC
V: TRBV12-3/TRBV12-4; D: .; size: many; J: TRBJ2-5; length: 13; CDR3: CASSRLRKETQYF; DNA: TGTGCCAGCAGCAGACTGAGGAAAGAGACCCAGTACTTC
V: TRBV10-3; D: .; size: many; J: TRBJ1-5; length: 15; CDR3: CAISEWGDSNQPQHF; DNA: TGTGCCATCAGTGAGTGGGGGGATAGCAATCAGCCCCAGCATTTT
V: TRBV2; D: TRBD1; size: .; J: TRBJ2-5; length: 12; CDR3: CASSEDRGTQYF; DNA: TGTGCCAGCAGTGAAGACAGGGGGACCCAGTACTTC
V: TRBV7-2; D: .; size: many; J: TRBJ1-5; length: 13; CDR3: CASSSDLNQPQHF; DNA: TGTGCCAGCAGCTCGGACCTCAATCAGCCCCAGCATTTT
V: TRBV20-1; D: TRBD1; size: many; J: TRBJ1-2; length: 14; CDR3: CSASSEGALYGYTF; DNA: TGCAGTGCTAGCTCCGAGGGGGCTCTTTATGGCTACACCTTC
V: TRBV2; D: TRBD2; size: .; J: TRBJ2-5; length: 15; CDR3: CASSPGLGKGETQYF; DNA: TGCGCCAGCAGTCCGGGACTAGGGAAAGGAGAGACCCAGTACTTC
V: TRBV6-6; D: .; size: .; J: TRBJ2-2; length: 13; CDR3: CASSYRHYGELFF; DNA: TGTGCCAGCAGTTACCGGCATTACGGGGAGCTGTTTTTT
V: TRBV6-2/TRBV6-3; D: TRBD1; size: .; J: TRBJ2-5; length: 14; CDR3: CASSYGQGRKTQYF; DNA: TGTGCCAGCAGTTACGGACAGGGCAGGAAGACCCAGTACTTC
V: TRBV25-1; D: .; size: many; J: TRBJ1-4; length: 14; CDR3: CASSLRVGTEKLFF; DNA: TGTGCCAGCAGTCTCAGGGTGGGAACGGAAAAACTGTTTTTT
V: TRBV10-3; D: TRBD2; size: .; J: TRBJ2-5; length: 15; CDR3: CAIRDSGRPQETQYF; DNA: TGTGCCATCCGGGATAGCGGGAGGCCTCAAGAGACCCAGTACTTC
V: TRBV11-2; D: .; size: few; J: TRBJ2-7; length: 14; CDR3: CASTRGHSSYEQYF; DNA: TGTGCCAGCACGCGGGGCCATAGCTCCTACGAGCAGTACTTC
V: TRBV7-2; D: .; size: many; J: TRBJ2-2; length: 16; CDR3: CASSLPKTSNTGELFF; DNA: TGTGCCAGCAGCTTGCCGAAAACCTCGAACACCGGGGAGCTGTTTTTT
V: TRBV25-1; D: .; size: few; J: TRBJ1-2; length: 13; CDR3: CASSEVGLGGYTF; DNA: TGTGCCAGCAGTGAAGTGGGGCTGGGAGGCTACACCTTC
V: TRBV2; D: .; size: many; J: TRBJ2-7; length: 12; CDR3: CASSSMPYEQYF; DNA: TGTGCCAGCAGTAGCATGCCCTACGAGCAGTACTTC
V: TRBV29-1; D: .; size: many; J: TRBJ2-6; length: 13; CDR3: CSVDYAGANVLTF; DNA: TGCAGCGTTGATTACGCTGGGGCCAACGTCCTGACTTTC
V: TRBV6-5; D: TRBD2; size: many; J: TRBJ2-5; length: 15; CDR3: CASSYSGRAGKTQYF; DNA: TGTGCCAGCAGTTACTCCGGGAGGGCCGGAAAGACCCAGTACTTC
V: TRBV20-1; D: TRBD2; size: .; J: TRBJ2-7; length: 15; CDR3: CSAGTSGSSSYEQYF; DNA: TGCAGTGCTGGGACTAGCGGGAGTAGTTCCTACGAGCAGTACTTC
V: TRBV9; D: .; size: once; J: TRBJ1-1; length: 13; CDR3: CASSVAAAYPAFF; DNA: TGTGCCAGCAGCGTAGCGGCCGCGTACCCCGCTTTCTTT
V: TRBV11-1; D: .; size: many; J: TRBJ2-5; length: 13; CDR3: CASTATAQETQYF; DNA: TGTGCCAGCACCGCGACGGCTCAAGAGACCCAGTACTTC
V: TRBV10-3; D: .; size: many; J: TRBJ2-7; length: 12; CDR3: CAIREGHDEQYF; DNA: TGTGCCATCAGGGAGGGCCACGACGAGCAGTACTTC
V: TRBV5-4; D: .; size: few; J: TRBJ1-3; length: 12; CDR3: CASSGAGNTIYF; DNA: TGTGCTAGCTCAGGGGCTGGAAACACCATATATTTT
V: TRBV29-1; D: TRBD2; size: .; J: TRBJ2-5; length: 14; CDR3: CSANAAGVQETQYF; DNA: TGCAGCGCCAACGCAGCGGGAGTACAAGAGACCCAGTACTTC
V: TRBV7-2; D: .; size: .; J: TRBJ1-4; length: 15; CDR3: CASSQEGPSREKLFF; DNA: TGCGCCAGCAGCCAAGAAGGACCCTCCAGAGAAAAACTGTTTTTT
V: TRBV20-1; D: .; size: many; J: TRBJ1-3; length: 12; CDR3: CSAGSPGNTIYF; DNA: TGCAGTGCCGGATCCCCAGGAAACACCATATATTTT
V: TRBV27; D: .; size: .; J: TRBJ1-5; length: 14; CDR3: CAGSLSGGNQPQHF; DNA: TGTGCCGGCAGTTTGTCAGGGGGCAATCAGCCCCAGCATTTT
V: TRBV25-1; D: .; size: few; J: TRBJ2-3; length: 12; CDR3: CASRGTTDTQYF; DNA: TGTGCCAGCAGGGGGACCACAGATACGCAGTATTTT
V: TRBV7-4; D: TRBD1; size: .; J: TRBJ2-6; length: 19; CDR3: CASSSHSGQGFSGANVLTF; DNA: TGTGCCAGCAGCTCACATTCGGGACAGGGTTTTTCTGGGGCCAACGTCCTGACTTTC
V: TRBV15; D: .; size: few; J: TRBJ2-2; length: 16; CDR3: CATSGYGQRNTGELFF; DNA: TGTGCCACCAGCGGTTATGGACAGAGGAACACCGGGGAGCTGTTTTTT
V: TRBV6-1; D: .; size: many; J: TRBJ2-7; length: 14; CDR3: CASTWELSSYEQYF; DNA: TGTGCCAGCACCTGGGAACTAAGCTCCTACGAGCAGTACTTC
V: TRBV29-1; D: TRBD1; size: .; J: TRBJ2-7; length: 15; CDR3: CSVEEVGQGAYEQYF; DNA: TGCAGCGTTGAAGAGGTGGGACAGGGTGCCTACGAGCAGTACTTC
V: TRBV2; D: .; size: .; J: TRBJ1-5; length: 15; CDR3: CASRVDNYSNQPQHF; DNA: TGTGCCAGCAGGGTGGACAATTATAGCAATCAGCCCCAGCATTTT
V: TRBV30; D: .; size: .; J: TRBJ1-1; length: 11; CDR3: CALIRVPEAFF; DNA: TGTGCCTTAATCCGGGTCCCTGAAGCTTTCTTT
V: TRBV25-1; D: TRBD2; size: once; J: TRBJ2-5; length: 15; CDR3: CASSDPLAGEETQYF; DNA: TGTGCCAGCAGTGACCCACTAGCGGGAGAGGAGACCCAGTACTTC
V: TRBV12-3/TRBV12-4; D: .; size: few; J: TRBJ2-3; length: 14; CDR3: CASSFGGIADTQYF; DNA: TGTGCCAGCAGTTTCGGCGGGATCGCAGATACGCAGTATTTT
V: TRBV10-3; D: .; size: .; J: TRBJ2-6; length: 15; CDR3: CAIIEEGGKANVLTF; DNA: TGTGCCATCATCGAGGAGGGGGGAAAGGCCAACGTCCTGACTTTC